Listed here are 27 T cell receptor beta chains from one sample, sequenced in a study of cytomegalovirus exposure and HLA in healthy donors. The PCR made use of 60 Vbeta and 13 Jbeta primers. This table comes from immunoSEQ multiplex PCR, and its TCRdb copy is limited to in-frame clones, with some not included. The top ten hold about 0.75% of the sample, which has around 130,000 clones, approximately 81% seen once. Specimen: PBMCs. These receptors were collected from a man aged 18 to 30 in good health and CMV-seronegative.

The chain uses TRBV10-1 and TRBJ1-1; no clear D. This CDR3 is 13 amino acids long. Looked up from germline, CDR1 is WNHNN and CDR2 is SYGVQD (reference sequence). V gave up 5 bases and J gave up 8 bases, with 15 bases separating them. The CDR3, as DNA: TGCGCCAGCAGTCACGGAGGGTCAGGCGAAGCTTTCTTT. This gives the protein CASSHGGSGEAFF.

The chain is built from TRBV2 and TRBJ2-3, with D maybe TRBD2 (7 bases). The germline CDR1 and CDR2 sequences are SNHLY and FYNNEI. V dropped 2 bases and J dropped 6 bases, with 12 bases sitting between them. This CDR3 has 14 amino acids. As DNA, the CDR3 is TGTGCCAGCAGTGAATTGGGGGGGCGGGATACGCAGTATTTT. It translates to CASSELGGRDTQYF.

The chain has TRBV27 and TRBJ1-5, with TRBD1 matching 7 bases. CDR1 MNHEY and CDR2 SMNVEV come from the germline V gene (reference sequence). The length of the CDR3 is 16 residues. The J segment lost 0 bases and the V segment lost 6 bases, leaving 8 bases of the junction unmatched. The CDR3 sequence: CASSRYRTGSNQPQHF. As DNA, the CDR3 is TGTGCCAGCAGCCGTTATCGGACAGGTAGCAATCAGCCCCAGCATTTT.

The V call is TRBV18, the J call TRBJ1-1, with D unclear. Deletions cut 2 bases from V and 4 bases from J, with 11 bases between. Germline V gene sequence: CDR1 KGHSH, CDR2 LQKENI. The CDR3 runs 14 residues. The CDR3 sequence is CASSPSGAGTEAFF. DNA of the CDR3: TGTGCCAGCTCACCATCAGGCGCAGGCACTGAAGCTTTCTTT. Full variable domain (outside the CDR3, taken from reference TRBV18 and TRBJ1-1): NAGVMQNPRHLVRRRGQEARLRCSPMKGHSHVYWYRQLPEEGLKFMVYLQKENIIDESGMPKERFSAEFPKEGPSILRIQQVVRGDSAAYFCASSPSGAGTEAFFGQGTRLTVV.

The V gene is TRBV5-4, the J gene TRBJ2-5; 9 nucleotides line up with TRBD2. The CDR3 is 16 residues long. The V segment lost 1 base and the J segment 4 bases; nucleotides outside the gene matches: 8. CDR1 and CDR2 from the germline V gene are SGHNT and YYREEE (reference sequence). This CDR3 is CASSLSRGGGLETQYF. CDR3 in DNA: TGTGCCAGCAGCTTGTCACGCGGGGGGGGTTTAGAGACCCAGTACTTC.

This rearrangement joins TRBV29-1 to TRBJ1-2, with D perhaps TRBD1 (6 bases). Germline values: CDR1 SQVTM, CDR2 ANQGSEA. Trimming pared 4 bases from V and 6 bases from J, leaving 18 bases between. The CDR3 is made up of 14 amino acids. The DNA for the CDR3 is TGCAGCGTTGGCCGAGGAAACAGGGATAATGGCTACACCTTC. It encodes CSVGRGNRDNGYTF.

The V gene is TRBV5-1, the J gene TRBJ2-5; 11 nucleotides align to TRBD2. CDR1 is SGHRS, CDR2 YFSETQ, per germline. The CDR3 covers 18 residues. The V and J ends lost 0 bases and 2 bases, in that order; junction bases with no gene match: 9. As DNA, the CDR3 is TGCGCCAGCAGCTTGGGCCCCTCCGGGACTAGCGGACAAGAGACCCAGTACTTC. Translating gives CASSLGPSGTSGQETQYF. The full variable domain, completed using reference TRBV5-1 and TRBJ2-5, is KAGVTQTPRYLIKTRGQQVTLSCSPISGHRSVSWYQQTPGQGLQFLFEYFSETQRNKGNFPGRFSGRQFSNSRSEMNVSTLELGDSALYLCASSLGPSGTSGQETQYFGPGTRLLVL.

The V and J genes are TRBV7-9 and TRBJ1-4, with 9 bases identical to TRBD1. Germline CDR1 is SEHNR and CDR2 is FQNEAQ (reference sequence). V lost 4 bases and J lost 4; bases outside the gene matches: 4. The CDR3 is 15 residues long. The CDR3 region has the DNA TGTGCCAGCAGCTCCTGGGGACAGGGTAATGAAAAACTGTTTTTT. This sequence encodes CASSSWGQGNEKLFF.

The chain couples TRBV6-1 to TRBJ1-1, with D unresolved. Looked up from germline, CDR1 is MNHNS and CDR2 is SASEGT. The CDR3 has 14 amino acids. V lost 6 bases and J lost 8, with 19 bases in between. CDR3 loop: CASSLTAVPGEAFF. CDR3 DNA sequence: TGTGCCAGCAGCCTAACAGCCGTCCCCGGCGAAGCTTTCTTT.

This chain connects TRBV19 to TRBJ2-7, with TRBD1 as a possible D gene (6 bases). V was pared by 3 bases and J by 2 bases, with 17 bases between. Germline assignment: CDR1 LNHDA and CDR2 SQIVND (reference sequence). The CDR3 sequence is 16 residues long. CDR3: CASSIRLGQPTYEQYF. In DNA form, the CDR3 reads TGTGCCAGTAGTATTCGTTTAGGACAGCCAACCTACGAGCAGTACTTC.

CDR3 protein: CASIQETGDGYTF. The CDR3 coding sequence is TGTGCCAGCATCCAAGAGACAGGGGACGGCTACACCTTC. The chain is built from TRBV7-2 and TRBJ1-2, with 8 bases that match TRBD1. In germline, CDR1 is SGHTA, CDR2 FQGNSA. V lost 7 bases, J lost 8 bases, and 9 bases stayed unmatched. The CDR3 spans 13 residues.

The CDR3 region has the DNA TGTGCCAGCAGCTTAGTTGGGACAGGGGGCCAGCAGCCCCAGCATTTT. Its translation is CASSLVGTGGQQPQHF. The V gene is TRBV7-2, the J gene TRBJ1-5, with 12 positions matching TRBD1. Germline values: CDR1 SGHTA, CDR2 FQGNSA. The CDR3 has 16 amino acids. V dropped 1 base and J dropped 7; count of bases not matched to a gene: 5. Together with reference TRBV7-2 and TRBJ1-5, the CDR3 gives the full variable domain: GAGVSQSPSNKVTEKGKDVELRCDPISGHTALYWYRQSLGQGLEFLIYFQGNSAPDKSGLPSDRFSAERTGGSVSTLTIQRTQQEDSAVYLCASSLVGTGGQQPQHFGDGTRLSIL.

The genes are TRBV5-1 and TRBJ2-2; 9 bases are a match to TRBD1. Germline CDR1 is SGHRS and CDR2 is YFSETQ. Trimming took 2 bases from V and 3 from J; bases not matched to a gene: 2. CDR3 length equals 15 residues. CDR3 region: CASSFRDRDTGELFF. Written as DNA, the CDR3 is TGCGCCAGCAGCTTCCGGGACAGGGACACCGGGGAGCTGTTTTTT.

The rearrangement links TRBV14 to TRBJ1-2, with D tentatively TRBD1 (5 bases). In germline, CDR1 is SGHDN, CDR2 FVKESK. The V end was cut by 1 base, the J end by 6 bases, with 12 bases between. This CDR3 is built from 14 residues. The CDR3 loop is CASSQGWGGHGYTF. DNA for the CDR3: TGTGCCAGCAGCCAAGGTTGGGGGGGACATGGCTACACCTTC.

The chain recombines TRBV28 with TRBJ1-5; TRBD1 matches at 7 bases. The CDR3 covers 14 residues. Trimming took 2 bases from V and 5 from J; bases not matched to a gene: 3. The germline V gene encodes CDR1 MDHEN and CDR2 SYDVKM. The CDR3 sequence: CASSLAGQYQPQHF. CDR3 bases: TGTGCCAGCAGTTTAGCGGGACAGTATCAGCCCCAGCATTTT.

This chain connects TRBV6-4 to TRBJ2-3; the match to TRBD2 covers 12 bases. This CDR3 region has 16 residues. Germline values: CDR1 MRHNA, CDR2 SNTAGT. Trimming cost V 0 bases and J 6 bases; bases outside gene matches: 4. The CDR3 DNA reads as TGTGCCAGCAGTGACTCTCCTAGCGGGGGGGCTGATACGCAGTATTTT. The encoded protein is CASSDSPSGGADTQYF.

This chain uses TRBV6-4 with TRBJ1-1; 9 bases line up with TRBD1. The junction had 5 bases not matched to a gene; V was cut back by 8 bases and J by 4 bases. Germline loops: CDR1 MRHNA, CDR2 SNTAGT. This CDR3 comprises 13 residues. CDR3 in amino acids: CASRETGGTEAFF. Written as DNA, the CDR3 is TGTGCCAGCCGAGAGACAGGGGGCACTGAAGCTTTCTTT.

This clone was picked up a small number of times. The CDR3 loop reads CASSSVPQGGYTF. The CDR3, as DNA: TGTGCCAGCAGCTCGGTACCGCAGGGTGGGTACACCTTC. The rearrangement joins TRBV7-9 to TRBJ1-2, with D possibly being TRBD1 (5 bases). CDR3 length: 13 amino acids. Germline values: CDR1 SEHNR, CDR2 FQNEAQ (reference sequence). Trimming removed 4 bases from V and 11 bases from J, with 17 bases in between.

The CDR3 DNA follows: TGTGCCAGTAGTTTCCTTGGGGAGCTGTTTTTT. Encoded protein: CASSFLGELFF. This chain links TRBV19 with TRBJ2-2; no reliable D call. V was trimmed by 5 bases and J by 8 bases, leaving 6 bases between them. CDR1 and CDR2 (germline): LNHDA, SQIVND (reference sequence). This CDR3 is built from 11 residues.

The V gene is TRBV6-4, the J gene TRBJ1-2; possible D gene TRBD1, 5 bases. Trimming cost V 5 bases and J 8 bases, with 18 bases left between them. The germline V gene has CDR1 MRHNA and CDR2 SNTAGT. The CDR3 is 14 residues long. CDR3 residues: CASSPGGGVRGYTF. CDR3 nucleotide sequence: TGTGCCAGCAGTCCCGGCGGGGGTGTGCGGGGCTACACCTTC.

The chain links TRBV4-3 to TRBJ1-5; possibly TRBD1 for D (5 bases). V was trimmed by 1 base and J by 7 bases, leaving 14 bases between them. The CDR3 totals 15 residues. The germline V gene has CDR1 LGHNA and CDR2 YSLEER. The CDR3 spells CASSQVTGPGQPQHF. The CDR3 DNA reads TGCGCCAGCAGCCAAGTAACAGGACCTGGGCAGCCCCAGCATTTT.

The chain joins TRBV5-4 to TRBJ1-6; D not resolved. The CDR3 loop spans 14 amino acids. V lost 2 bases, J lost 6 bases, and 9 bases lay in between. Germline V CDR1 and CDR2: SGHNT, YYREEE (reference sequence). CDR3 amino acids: CASSFGVVNSPLHF. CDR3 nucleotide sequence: TGTGCCAGCAGCTTCGGGGTAGTTAATTCACCCCTCCACTTT. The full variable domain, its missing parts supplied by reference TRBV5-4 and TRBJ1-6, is ETGVTQSPTHLIKTRGQQVTLRCSSQSGHNTVSWYQQALGQGPQFIFQYYREEENGRGNFPPRFSGLQFPNYSSELNVNALELDDSALYLCASSFGVVNSPLHFGNGTRLTVT.

The CDR3 spells CASSQDNRRGAASTDTQYF. The CDR3 nucleotides are TGCGCCAGCAGCCAAGATAACAGGCGGGGGGCAGCTAGCACAGATACGCAGTATTTT. This rearrangement joins TRBV4-3 to TRBJ2-3, with TRBD2 matching over 8 bases. The germline CDR1 and CDR2 sequences are LGHNA and YSLEER. The CDR3 has 19 amino acids. V was pared by 0 bases and J by 0 bases, with 11 bases of the junction left unmatched.

The CDR3 region is CASSLQGTMNTEAFF. CDR3 DNA sequence: TGTGCCAGCAGCCTACAGGGGACAATGAACACTGAAGCTTTCTTT. The chain joins TRBV9 to TRBJ1-1, with 7 bases fitting TRBD1. V gave up 4 bases and J gave up 0 bases; unmatched junction bases: 6. Germline values: CDR1 SGDLS, CDR2 YYNGEE. The CDR3 loop spans 15 amino acids.

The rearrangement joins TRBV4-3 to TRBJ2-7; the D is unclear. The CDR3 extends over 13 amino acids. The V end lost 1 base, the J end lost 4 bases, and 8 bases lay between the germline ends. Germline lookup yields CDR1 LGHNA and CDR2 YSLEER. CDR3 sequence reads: CASSQVPGYEQYF. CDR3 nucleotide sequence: TGCGCCAGCAGCCAAGTTCCCGGTTACGAGCAGTACTTC.

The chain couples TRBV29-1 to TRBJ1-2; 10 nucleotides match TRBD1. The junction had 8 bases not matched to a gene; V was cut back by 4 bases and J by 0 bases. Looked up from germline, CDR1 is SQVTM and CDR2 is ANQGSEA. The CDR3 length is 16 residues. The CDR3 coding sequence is TGCAGCGTTGGGCGGGGACAGGGGTCCTCTAACTATGGCTACACCTTC. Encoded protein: CSVGRGQGSSNYGYTF.

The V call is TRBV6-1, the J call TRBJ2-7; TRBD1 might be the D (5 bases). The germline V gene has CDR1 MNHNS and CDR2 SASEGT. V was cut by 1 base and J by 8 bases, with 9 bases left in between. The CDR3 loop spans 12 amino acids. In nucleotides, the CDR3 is TGTGCCAGCAGTGAAGAACAGGTTCAGCAGTACTTC. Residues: CASSEEQVQQYF.